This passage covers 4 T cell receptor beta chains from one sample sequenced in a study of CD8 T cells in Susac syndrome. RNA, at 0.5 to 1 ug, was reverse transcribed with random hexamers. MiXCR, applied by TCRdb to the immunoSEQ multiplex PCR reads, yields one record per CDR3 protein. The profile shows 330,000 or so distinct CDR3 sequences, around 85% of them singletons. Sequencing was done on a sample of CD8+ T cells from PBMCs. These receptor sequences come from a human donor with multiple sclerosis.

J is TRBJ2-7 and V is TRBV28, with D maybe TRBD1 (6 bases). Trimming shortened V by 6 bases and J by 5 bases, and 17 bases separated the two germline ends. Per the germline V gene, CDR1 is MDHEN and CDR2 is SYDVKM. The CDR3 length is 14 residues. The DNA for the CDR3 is TGTGCCAGCAGCGACGACAGGACCAACCACGAGCAGTACTTC. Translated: CASSDDRTNHEQYF.

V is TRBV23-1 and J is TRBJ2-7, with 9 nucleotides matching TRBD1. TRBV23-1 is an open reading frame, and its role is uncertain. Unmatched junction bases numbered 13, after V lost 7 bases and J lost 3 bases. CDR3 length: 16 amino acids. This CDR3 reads CASIEGGTGGNYEQYF. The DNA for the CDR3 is TGCGCCAGCATCGAGGGAGGAACAGGGGGCAACTACGAGCAGTACTTC.

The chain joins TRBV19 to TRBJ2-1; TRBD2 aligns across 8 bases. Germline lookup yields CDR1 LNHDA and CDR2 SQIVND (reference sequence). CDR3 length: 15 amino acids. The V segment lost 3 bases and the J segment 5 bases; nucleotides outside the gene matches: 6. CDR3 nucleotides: TGTGCCAGTAGTATTTCGGCGGGAGGCGACAATGAGCAGTTCTTC. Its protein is CASSISAGGDNEQFF.

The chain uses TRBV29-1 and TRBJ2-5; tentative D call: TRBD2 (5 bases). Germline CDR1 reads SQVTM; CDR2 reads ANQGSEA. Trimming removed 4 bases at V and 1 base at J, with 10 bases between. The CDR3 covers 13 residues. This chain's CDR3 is CSVAVALQETQYF. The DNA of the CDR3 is TGCAGCGTTGCAGTAGCGCTCCAAGAGACCCAGTACTTC.